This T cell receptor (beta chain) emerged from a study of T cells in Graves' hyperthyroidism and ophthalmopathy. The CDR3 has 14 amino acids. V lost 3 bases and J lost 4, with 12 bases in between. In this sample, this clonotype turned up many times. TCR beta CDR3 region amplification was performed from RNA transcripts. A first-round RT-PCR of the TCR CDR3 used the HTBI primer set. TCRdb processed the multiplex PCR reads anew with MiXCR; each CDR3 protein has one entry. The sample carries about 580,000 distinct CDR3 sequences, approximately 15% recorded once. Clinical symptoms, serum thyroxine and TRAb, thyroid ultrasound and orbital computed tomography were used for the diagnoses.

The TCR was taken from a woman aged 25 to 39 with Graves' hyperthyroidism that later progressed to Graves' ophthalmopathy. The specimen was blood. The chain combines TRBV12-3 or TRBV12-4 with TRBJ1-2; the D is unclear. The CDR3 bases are TGTGCCAGCAGTTTTATCCCAGAAAGCTATGGCTACACCTTC. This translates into CASSFIPESYGYTF.